One TCR beta chain is described in this entry. Its cognate antigen is unknown. This sample was included in a study of brain T cells in children with intractable seizures. General study findings and limits: Clones missing pre-surgery may reflect undersampling of that blood sample. Patients' HCMV serostatus was unknown; virus specificity rests on CDR3 similarity alone.

The time point: blood from clinic visit 5 months post-surgery; TSC patient then seizure free. Sequencing was limited to surgery cases with top T cell transcript signatures in brain tissue. At least one anti-epileptic drug was given before surgery. TCRdb keeps only in-frame clones here, not all; method: immunoSEQ multiplex PCR. Of 340,000 or so clones listed, approximately 93% are singletons. The CDR3 sequence is 14 residues long. The V gene lost 6 bases and the J gene lost 0 bases, with 13 bases spanning the gap. The receptor was derived from a boy in the first two years of life with tuberous sclerosis and intractable seizures. The rearrangement joins TRBV5-3 to TRBJ2-7, with D maybe TRBD2 (6 bases). TRBV5-3 is an ORF, with its function uncertain. The sample was peripheral blood, taken roughly 5 months after surgery. CDR3 region: CARTLDGSSYEQYF. As DNA, the CDR3 is TGTGCCAGAACCCTGGACGGGAGCTCCTACGAGCAGTACTTC.